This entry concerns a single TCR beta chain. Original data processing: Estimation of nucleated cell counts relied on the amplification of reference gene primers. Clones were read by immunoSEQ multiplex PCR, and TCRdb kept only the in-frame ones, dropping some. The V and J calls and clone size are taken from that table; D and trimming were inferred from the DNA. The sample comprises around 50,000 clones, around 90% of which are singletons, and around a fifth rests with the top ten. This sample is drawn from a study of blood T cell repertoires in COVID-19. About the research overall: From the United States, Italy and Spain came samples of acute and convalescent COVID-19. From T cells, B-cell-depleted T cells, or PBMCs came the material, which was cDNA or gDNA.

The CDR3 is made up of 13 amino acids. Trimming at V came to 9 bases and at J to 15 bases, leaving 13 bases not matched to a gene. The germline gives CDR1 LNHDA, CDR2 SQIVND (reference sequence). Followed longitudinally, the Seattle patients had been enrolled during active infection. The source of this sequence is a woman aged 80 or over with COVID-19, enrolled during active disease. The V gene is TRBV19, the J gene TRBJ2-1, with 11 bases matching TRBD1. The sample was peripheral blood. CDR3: CASDGQGAQQRFF. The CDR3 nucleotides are TGTGCCAGCGACGGACAGGGGGCGCAACAAAGGTTCTTC. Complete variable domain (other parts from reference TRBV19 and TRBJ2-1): DGGITQSPKYLFRKEGQNVTLSCEQNLNHDAMYWYRQDPGQGLRLIYYSQIVNDFQKGDIAEGYSVSREKKESFPLTVTSAQKNPTAFYLCASDGQGAQQRFFGPGTRLTVL.